This is a list of T cell receptor beta chains from one sample in a study of blood T cell repertoires in COVID-19. Assay: immunoSEQ multiplex PCR; the TCRdb copy retains only in-frame clones and omits some. The data hold over 250,000 clones, with around four fifths observed a single time. What was sequenced was peripheral blood. The receptor source for this set is a woman aged 45-60 years who had recovered from COVID-19. Both conserved end residues are trimmed from each CDR3. A D gene is named only where the DNA matches it firmly. Not all rows give a size; the values are once, few, many and, for expanded clones, a class.

V gene,D gene,clone size,CDR3 protein
TRBV29-1,TRBD2,few,SVQRDYEQY
TRBV6-1,.,.,ASSEEPGNYGYT
TRBV28,TRBD1,.,ASSCRQGEDQETQY
TRBV7-9,.,few,ASSFSNTEAF
TRBV28,.,.,ASGGAEGRASTQY
TRBV4-3,.,.,ASSQDLGSGRGDTQY
TRBV18,TRBD1,.,ASSPPGQGPGEKLF
TRBV5-4,TRBD1,few,ASSPPPDRGTYEQY
TRBV7-9,TRBD1,.,ASRKRTGRNEQF
TRBV7-9,.,.,ASRAEVRIDTQY
TRBV7-3,TRBD2,.,ASSGTSETYNEQF
TRBV30,.,.,ACQMTRSFS
TRBV25-1,.,few,ASSAWTILGELF
TRBV7-9,.,.,ASSAFRDFYNEQF
TRBV19,.,.,ASRFGGGNEKLF
TRBV28,.,.,ASSPPGEGAKNIQY
TRBV19,.,many,ASSHFGTDTQY
TRBV4-3,.,.,ASSQVSGEYQETQY
TRBV27,TRBD2,.,ASTGLGGYNEQF
TRBV5-1,.,once,ASSGSTNEKLF
TRBV12-3/TRBV12-4,.,.,ASTVARLEQF
TRBV19,.,.,ASSLGGEQF
TRBV6-5,.,.,ASSHLRRQY
TRBV27,TRBD1,.,ASSEGAIYGYT
TRBV19,.,.,ASSIGGPSSEQY
TRBV11-3,.,.,ASSRDPPSSSNTGELF
TRBV5-1,TRBD1,.,ASRSQGAGEQY
TRBV9,.,once,ASSVGGQAYEQY
TRBV7-9,.,.,ASSLEQSIQY
TRBV5-1,.,.,ASCPGGVAGELF